Shown below are 22 T cell receptor beta chains from a single sample sequenced in a study of blood T cell repertoires in COVID-19. The repertoire was sequenced with immunoSEQ multiplex PCR; TCRdb's copy has only in-frame clones and lacks some. The sample includes almost 350,000 clones, around nine tenths of them seen just once. The specimen sequenced was peripheral blood. These TCRs come from a woman between 55 and 75 years old with COVID-19, enrolled during active disease.

This chain uses TRBV28 with TRBJ2-1; no definite D call. The V gene lost 6 bases and the J gene lost 0 bases, with 15 bases spanning the gap. Germline CDR1 is MDHEN and CDR2 is SYDVKM. This CDR3 comprises 16 residues. CDR3 amino acids: CASSLLRSSSYNEQFF. CDR3 nucleotide sequence: TGTGCCAGCAGCCTACTACGTTCGAGCTCCTACAATGAGCAGTTCTTC.

The gene calls are TRBV7-3 and TRBJ1-1; TRBD1 matches at 9 bases. J was trimmed by 8 bases and V by 5 bases; bases with no gene match: 9. The CDR3 consists of 14 residues. In germline, CDR1 is SGHTA, CDR2 FQGTGA. Written as DNA, the CDR3 is TGTGCCAGCAGCACACCGGGACAGGGCTCCGAAGCTTTCTTT. It specifies CASSTPGQGSEAFF. Combining the CDR3 with reference TRBV7-3 and TRBJ1-1 gives the whole variable domain GAGVSQTPSNKVTEKGKYVELRCDPISGHTALYWYRQSLGQGPEFLIYFQGTGAADDSGLPNDRFFAVRPEGSVSTLKIQRTERGDSAVYLCASSTPGQGSEAFFGQGTRLTVV.

V usage is TRBV25-1 and J usage is TRBJ1-4; TRBD1 agrees at 7 bases. J lost 7 bases, V lost 5 bases, and 7 bases had no gene match. The CDR3 spans 14 residues. CDR1 MGHDK and CDR2 SYGVNS come from the germline V gene. The CDR3 protein is CASSTTGSSEKLFF. As DNA, the CDR3 is TGTGCCAGCAGTACGACAGGGAGCTCTGAAAAACTGTTTTTT.

This clone was seen once. V and J are TRBV15 and TRBJ2-3; 8 bases match TRBD1. The CDR3 sequence is 14 residues long. V lost 5 bases to trimming and J lost 5 bases; unmatched junction nucleotides: 6. The germline V gene has CDR1 LNHNV and CDR2 YYDKDF (reference sequence). This CDR3 is CATSGKTGVDTQYF. The CDR3 nucleotides read TGTGCCACCAGCGGCAAGACAGGGGTAGATACGCAGTATTTT.

V is TRBV11-2 and J is TRBJ2-1; 8 bases are a match to TRBD1. There are 17 residues in the CDR3. Trimming removed 3 bases from V and 6 bases from J; junction bases left unmatched: 13. Germline V lookup: CDR1 SGHAT, CDR2 FQNNGV. The CDR3, as DNA: TGTGCCAGCAGCTTGGGGTTCTCGCAGGGGGCGTTCAATGAGCAGTTCTTC. Its protein is CASSLGFSQGAFNEQFF.

V gene TRBV18 combines with J gene TRBJ1-6, with 7 bases identical to TRBD1. Germline V gene data show CDR1 as KGHSH and CDR2 as LQKENI. CDR3 length: 16 residues. The J segment lost 0 bases and the V segment lost 3 bases, leaving 2 bases of the junction unmatched. CDR3 region: CASSPTGNSYNSPLHF. CDR3 sequence (DNA): TGTGCCAGCTCACCGACAGGGAACTCCTATAATTCACCCCTCCACTTT.

This clone was counted only a few times. The rearrangement joins TRBV6-6 to TRBJ1-3; tentative D call: TRBD1 (6 bases). Trimming removed 4 bases at V and 5 bases at J, with 18 bases between. Per the germline V gene, CDR1 is MNHNY and CDR2 is SVGAGI (reference sequence). CDR3 length: 16 amino acids. The CDR3 DNA sequence: TGTGCCAGCAGTTTACTCGGGCGGGGGGGCCGAAACACCATATATTTT. As protein: CASSLLGRGGRNTIYF.

The V and J genes are TRBV19 and TRBJ2-7; TRBD1 matches at 8 bases. Germline lookup yields CDR1 LNHDA and CDR2 SQIVND (reference sequence). V shed 6 bases, J shed 1 base, and the junction held 8 bases outside the gene matches. There are 15 residues in the CDR3. The CDR3 nucleotides are TGTGCCAGTAGATCGCAAACAGGGGGATCCTACGAGCAGTACTTC. Amino acid sequence: CASRSQTGGSYEQYF.

The chain carries TRBV5-1 and TRBJ2-1; the D is unclear. With 0 bases removed from V and 7 bases from J, the gap between germline ends came to 17 bases. The CDR3 extends over 16 amino acids. Germline V lookup: CDR1 SGHRS, CDR2 YFSETQ. The CDR3 region is CASSLEGSLSWNEQFF. The CDR3 region has the DNA TGCGCCAGCAGCTTGGAAGGTAGCCTCTCTTGGAATGAGCAGTTCTTC.

The chain employs TRBV5-1 and TRBJ1-6; 7 bases fit TRBD1. CDR3 length: 15 residues. Unmatched junction bases numbered 4, after V lost 0 bases and J lost 7 bases. The germline gives CDR1 SGHRS, CDR2 YFSETQ. The CDR3 loop is CASSLGGQSNSPLHF. Here the CDR3 DNA reads TGCGCCAGCAGCTTGGGGGGACAGTCGAATTCACCCCTCCACTTT.

This sequence joins TRBV5-6 and TRBJ2-5, with no clear D. V was shortened by 4 bases and J by 5 bases, with 18 bases between the two germline ends. Germline CDR1 reads SGHDT; CDR2 reads YYEEEE. This CDR3 has 15 residues. CDR3 residues: CASSGRISGTETQYF. The DNA of the CDR3 is TGTGCCAGCAGCGGGCGTATCAGTGGAACGGAGACCCAGTACTTC.

The chain combines TRBV18 with TRBJ2-3, with 8 bases matching TRBD1. The V and J ends lost 8 bases and 0 bases, in that order; junction bases with no gene match: 7. The CDR3 is 15 amino acids. CDR1 KGHSH and CDR2 LQKENI come from the germline V gene. CDR3 amino acids: CASGTGSPSTDTQYF. The CDR3 coding sequence is TGTGCCAGCGGGACAGGTTCTCCTAGCACAGATACGCAGTATTTT. The full variable domain, completed using reference TRBV18 and TRBJ2-3, is NAGVMQNPRHLVRRRGQEARLRCSPMKGHSHVYWYRQLPEEGLKFMVYLQKENIIDESGMPKERFSAEFPKEGPSILRIQQVVRGDSAAYFCASGTGSPSTDTQYFGPGTRLTVL.

This sequence joins TRBV5-6 and TRBJ1-2; the D is unclear. The CDR3 contains 14 residues. Trimming cost V 0 bases and J 4 bases, with 10 bases left between them. Germline values: CDR1 SGHDT, CDR2 YYEEEE. CDR3 sequence: CASSLVANGYGYTF. The CDR3, as DNA: TGTGCCAGCAGCTTGGTAGCCAACGGCTATGGCTACACCTTC.

The chain recombines TRBV29-1 with TRBJ1-4; no clear D gene. V lost 7 bases, J lost 4 bases, and 10 bases lay in between. CDR3 size: 12 residues. Germline V CDR1 and CDR2: SQVTM, ANQGSEA. The DNA of the CDR3 is TGCAGCGGGTCCGGGAGTAATGAAAAACTGTTTTTT. This gives the protein CSGSGSNEKLFF.

The chain has TRBV12-3 or TRBV12-4 and TRBJ1-1; no clear D. Trimming left V 6 bases short and J 4 bases short, with 9 bases between. There are 12 residues in the CDR3. The CDR3 is CASRTGPTEAFF. CDR3 nucleotide sequence: TGTGCCAGCAGGACGGGTCCCACTGAAGCTTTCTTT.

This chain joins TRBV30 and TRBJ1-6; D gene ambiguous. The length of the CDR3 is 13 residues. Germline V gene sequence: CDR1 GTSNPN, CDR2 SVGIG (reference sequence). Trimming cost V 5 bases and J 7 bases, with 12 bases left between them. Here the CDR3 reads CAWSGLGNSPLHF. CDR3 bases: TGTGCCTGGTCCGGACTCGGAAATTCACCCCTCCACTTT.

This clone came up once. V usage is TRBV30 and J usage is TRBJ1-2; 9 bases agree with TRBD1. From germline, CDR1 is GTSNPN and CDR2 SVGIG (reference sequence). This CDR3 spans 14 amino acids. Trimming removed 6 bases from V and 1 base from J; junction bases left unmatched: 6. The chain's CDR3 is CACTGTGINYGYTF. Written as DNA, the CDR3 is TGTGCCTGTACCGGGACAGGGATTAACTATGGCTACACCTTC.

J is TRBJ1-6 and V is TRBV14; possible D gene TRBD1, 5 bases. Germline CDR1 is SGHDN and CDR2 is FVKESK. V was cut by 6 bases and J by 9 bases, with 15 bases left in between. This CDR3 spans 14 amino acids. In DNA, the CDR3 is TGTGCCAGCAGTCCCGGGGGGTTTACTTCACCCCTCCACTTT. It translates to CASSPGGFTSPLHF.

CDR3 in amino acids: CASSLQGTGYNSPLHF. CDR3 bases: TGTGCCAGCAGTTTACAGGGTACGGGCTATAATTCACCCCTCCACTTT. This chain links TRBV28 with TRBJ1-6, with D perhaps TRBD1 (5 bases). The V gene's germline CDR1 is MDHEN and CDR2 SYDVKM. The CDR3 covers 16 residues. Trimming removed 2 bases at V and 3 bases at J, with 11 bases between.

J is TRBJ1-2 and V is TRBV7-2; D uncertain. Per germline, CDR1 SGHTA and CDR2 FQGNSA. The V and J ends lost 1 base and 8 bases respectively, with 8 bases between them. The length of the CDR3 is 12 residues. CDR3 region: CASSLEGGGYTF. The CDR3 coding sequence is TGTGCCAGCAGCTTAGAAGGAGGCGGCTACACCTTC.

The chain carries TRBV14 and TRBJ2-6; no reliable D call. Trimming removed 5 bases from V and 2 bases from J, with 4 bases in between. CDR1 and CDR2 from the germline V gene are SGHDN and FVKESK. The CDR3 extends over 13 amino acids. The CDR3 here is CASSFTGANVLTF. The DNA of the CDR3 is TGTGCCAGCAGCTTTACTGGGGCCAACGTCCTGACTTTC.

This chain connects TRBV6-5 to TRBJ2-7; 8 bases align to TRBD1. The ends lost 6 bases at V and 9 bases at J; junction bases unmatched: 13. The CDR3 loop spans 14 amino acids. The germline gives CDR1 MNHEY, CDR2 SVGAGI. The CDR3 is CASRPGQGSTGQYF. The CDR3 bases are TGTGCCAGCAGACCCGGACAGGGATCAACGGGGCAGTACTTC.